This T cell receptor (beta chain) was identified in a study of blood T cell repertoires in COVID-19. As for the study in general: The origin of the acute and convalescent COVID-19 samples was the United States, Italy and Spain. T cells, B-cell-depleted T cells, or PBMCs provided the cDNA or gDNA that served as material.

This clone showed up just a few times. The J segment lost 6 bases and the V segment lost 1 base, leaving 13 bases of the junction unmatched. From germline, CDR1 is MGHRA and CDR2 YSYEKL. This CDR3 spans 17 amino acids. Original analysis: Counts of nucleated cells, estimated from reference gene primer amplification, were obtained. Sequencing used immunoSEQ multiplex PCR; TCRdb keeps in-frame clones, though not all of them. The V and J calls and the clone size are those of that table, but D and trimming were determined from the DNA. The sample contains approximately 71,000 clones, 65% to 80% of which appear only once.

J is TRBJ2-3 and V is TRBV4-1; 7 nucleotides match TRBD2. Material: peripheral blood. This receptor was taken from a human donor in a cohort sampled during active COVID-19. CDR3 DNA: TGCGCCAGCAGCCAAGCTCTGGCGGGAGAGGGTGAGGATACGCAGTATTTT. Protein sequence: CASSQALAGEGEDTQYF.